The rows below give T cell receptor beta chains drawn from one sample of a study of T cell responses to AZD1222 COVID-19 vaccine. Repertoires were generated with immunoSEQ multiplex PCR, while TCRdb's copy carries only in-frame clones and drops some. This table has roughly 120,000 clones, 70% to 90% appearing once. This specimen was peripheral blood, taken on day 0 of MenACWY control vaccination. Receptor source: an adult in good health. Both conserved end residues are part of each CDR3. Each record gives: CDR3 length, clone size, J gene, D gene, V gene, CDR3 protein, CDR3 DNA. A D gene is named only where the DNA matches it firmly. Clone size is given for some rows only: seen once, a few or many times, or a class if the clone is expanded.

CDR3 length: 16; clone size: .; J gene: TRBJ2-3; D gene: .; V gene: TRBV19; CDR3 protein: CASSKQALRAADTQYF; CDR3 DNA: TGTGCCAGTAGTAAACAGGCCTTGCGGGCAGCAGATACGCAGTATTTT
CDR3 length: 15; clone size: .; J gene: TRBJ2-7; D gene: TRBD1; V gene: TRBV6-5; CDR3 protein: CASSLGGTGRFEQYF; CDR3 DNA: TGTGCCAGCTCCCTAGGAGGGACAGGAAGGTTCGAGCAGTACTTC
CDR3 length: 13; clone size: .; J gene: TRBJ1-2; D gene: .; V gene: TRBV19; CDR3 protein: CASRRDGPFGYTF; CDR3 DNA: TGTGCCAGTAGGCGCGACGGGCCCTTTGGCTACACCTTC
CDR3 length: 15; clone size: .; J gene: TRBJ1-4; D gene: TRBD1; V gene: TRBV2; CDR3 protein: CASIRARDRGEKLFF; CDR3 DNA: TGTGCCAGCATCCGCGCCCGGGACAGGGGAGAAAAACTGTTTTTT
CDR3 length: 14; clone size: once; J gene: TRBJ2-7; D gene: .; V gene: TRBV19; CDR3 protein: CASSMGQGSYEQYF; CDR3 DNA: TGTGCCAGTAGTATGGGGCAGGGGTCCTACGAGCAGTACTTC
CDR3 length: 13; clone size: .; J gene: TRBJ1-1; D gene: .; V gene: TRBV5-1; CDR3 protein: CASSLAVNTEAFF; CDR3 DNA: TGCGCCAGCAGCTTGGCGGTAAACACTGAAGCTTTCTTT
CDR3 length: 15; clone size: .; J gene: TRBJ2-2; D gene: TRBD1; V gene: TRBV28; CDR3 protein: CASSLPGQGTGELFF; CDR3 DNA: TGTGCCAGCAGTTTACCCGGACAGGGGACCGGGGAGCTGTTTTTT
CDR3 length: 17; clone size: .; J gene: TRBJ2-2; D gene: .; V gene: TRBV5-1; CDR3 protein: CASSLWSGPLNTGELFF; CDR3 DNA: TGCGCCAGCAGCCTGTGGTCGGGTCCACTGAACACCGGGGAGCTGTTTTTT
CDR3 length: 16; clone size: .; J gene: TRBJ1-4; D gene: .; V gene: TRBV25-1; CDR3 protein: CASSDFGQTTNEKLFF; CDR3 DNA: TGTGCCAGCAGTGACTTCGGACAGACAACTAATGAAAAACTGTTTTTT
CDR3 length: 14; clone size: .; J gene: TRBJ1-4; D gene: TRBD1; V gene: TRBV18; CDR3 protein: CASSPNRGGEKLFF; CDR3 DNA: TGTGCCAGCTCACCCAACAGGGGCGGAGAAAAACTGTTTTTT
CDR3 length: 14; clone size: .; J gene: TRBJ1-3; D gene: .; V gene: TRBV25-1; CDR3 protein: CASRGSLSGNTIYF; CDR3 DNA: TGTGCCAGCAGGGGGTCGCTGTCTGGAAACACCATATATTTT
CDR3 length: 17; clone size: .; J gene: TRBJ2-2; D gene: .; V gene: TRBV7-6; CDR3 protein: CASSLGGVTANTGELFF; CDR3 DNA: TGTGCCAGCAGCTTAGGGGGGGTTACCGCGAACACCGGGGAGCTGTTTTTT
CDR3 length: 15; clone size: few; J gene: TRBJ1-6; D gene: .; V gene: TRBV2; CDR3 protein: CASSEDPGAASPLHF; CDR3 DNA: TGTGCCAGCAGTGAAGACCCAGGGGCGGCTTCACCCCTCCACTTT
CDR3 length: 20; clone size: .; J gene: TRBJ1-4; D gene: TRBD1; V gene: TRBV11-3; CDR3 protein: CASRPSHRPQGASTNEKLFF; CDR3 DNA: TGTGCCAGCCGGCCCTCCCATAGGCCGCAGGGGGCCTCAACTAATGAAAAACTGTTTTTT
CDR3 length: 11; clone size: once; J gene: TRBJ1-2; D gene: .; V gene: TRBV20-1; CDR3 protein: CSAPGGDGYTF; CDR3 DNA: TGCAGTGCTCCCGGAGGGGACGGCTACACCTTC
CDR3 length: 13; clone size: .; J gene: TRBJ2-2; D gene: .; V gene: TRBV4-2; CDR3 protein: CASSQGVGGELFF; CDR3 DNA: TGTGCCAGCAGCCAAGGGGTGGGCGGGGAGCTGTTTTTT
CDR3 length: 14; clone size: few; J gene: TRBJ2-7; D gene: TRBD1; V gene: TRBV6-2/TRBV6-3; CDR3 protein: CASSYADRVGEQYF; CDR3 DNA: TGTGCCAGCAGTTACGCGGACAGGGTAGGGGAGCAGTACTTC
CDR3 length: 13; clone size: once; J gene: TRBJ2-7; D gene: .; V gene: TRBV7-2; CDR3 protein: CASSPQRANEQYF; CDR3 DNA: TGTGCCAGCAGCCCTCAAAGGGCTAACGAGCAGTACTTC
CDR3 length: 16; clone size: .; J gene: TRBJ1-5; D gene: TRBD1; V gene: TRBV28; CDR3 protein: CASRSPGTGRNQPQHF; CDR3 DNA: TGTGCCAGCAGATCTCCCGGGACAGGGAGGAATCAGCCCCAGCATTTT
CDR3 length: 15; clone size: .; J gene: TRBJ2-1; D gene: .; V gene: TRBV7-9; CDR3 protein: CASSLAGTSYNEQFF; CDR3 DNA: TGTGCCAGCAGCTTAGCAGGGACATCCTACAATGAGCAGTTCTTC
CDR3 length: 15; clone size: .; J gene: TRBJ2-7; D gene: .; V gene: TRBV19; CDR3 protein: CASSIAGTRDYEQYF; CDR3 DNA: TGTGCCAGTAGTATAGCCGGGACACGGGACTACGAGCAGTACTTC
CDR3 length: 14; clone size: .; J gene: TRBJ1-1; D gene: TRBD1; V gene: TRBV19; CDR3 protein: CASSPGQGSTEAFF; CDR3 DNA: TGTGCCAGTAGTCCAGGACAGGGGAGCACTGAAGCTTTCTTT
CDR3 length: 15; clone size: .; J gene: TRBJ2-7; D gene: TRBD2; V gene: TRBV6-2/TRBV6-3; CDR3 protein: CASSYSTGGTYEQYF; CDR3 DNA: TGTGCCAGCAGTTACTCGACGGGGGGAACCTACGAGCAGTACTTC
CDR3 length: 15; clone size: few; J gene: TRBJ2-1; D gene: TRBD1; V gene: TRBV5-1; CDR3 protein: CASSYTGQAYNEQFF; CDR3 DNA: TGCGCCAGCAGCTACACGGGACAGGCCTACAATGAGCAGTTCTTC
CDR3 length: 18; clone size: .; J gene: TRBJ1-5; D gene: TRBD1; V gene: TRBV4-1; CDR3 protein: CASSQVVQGNGGNQPQHF; CDR3 DNA: TGCGCCAGCAGCCAAGTCGTACAGGGGAACGGAGGCAATCAGCCCCAGCATTTT
CDR3 length: 15; clone size: once; J gene: TRBJ2-5; D gene: .; V gene: TRBV6-5; CDR3 protein: CASSLGGAGRETQYF; CDR3 DNA: TGTGCCAGCAGTCTGGGGGGGGCCGGACGGGAGACCCAGTACTTC
CDR3 length: 15; clone size: .; J gene: TRBJ2-3; D gene: .; V gene: TRBV7-3; CDR3 protein: CASSLTGNDLDTQYF; CDR3 DNA: TGTGCCAGCAGCCTAACAGGGAATGATCTAGATACGCAGTATTTT
CDR3 length: 14; clone size: .; J gene: TRBJ2-7; D gene: .; V gene: TRBV9; CDR3 protein: CASSAQLATYEQYF; CDR3 DNA: TGTGCCAGCAGCGCCCAACTGGCGACCTACGAGCAGTACTTC
CDR3 length: 13; clone size: few; J gene: TRBJ2-7; D gene: TRBD1; V gene: TRBV19; CDR3 protein: CASSIQGVGEQYF; CDR3 DNA: TGTGCCAGTAGTATACAGGGGGTGGGCGAGCAGTACTTC
CDR3 length: 16; clone size: .; J gene: TRBJ2-1; D gene: TRBD2; V gene: TRBV4-1; CDR3 protein: CASSTRTSGSYNEQFF; CDR3 DNA: TGCGCCAGCAGCACCCGGACTAGCGGGTCCTACAATGAGCAGTTCTTC
CDR3 length: 15; clone size: .; J gene: TRBJ2-7; D gene: TRBD1; V gene: TRBV18; CDR3 protein: CASSETGTGDYEQYF; CDR3 DNA: TGTGCCAGCTCTGAAACCGGGACAGGGGACTACGAGCAGTACTTC
CDR3 length: 15; clone size: .; J gene: TRBJ2-5; D gene: TRBD2; V gene: TRBV5-1; CDR3 protein: CASSLITSGKETQYF; CDR3 DNA: TGCGCCAGCAGCTTGATAACTAGCGGCAAAGAGACCCAGTACTTC